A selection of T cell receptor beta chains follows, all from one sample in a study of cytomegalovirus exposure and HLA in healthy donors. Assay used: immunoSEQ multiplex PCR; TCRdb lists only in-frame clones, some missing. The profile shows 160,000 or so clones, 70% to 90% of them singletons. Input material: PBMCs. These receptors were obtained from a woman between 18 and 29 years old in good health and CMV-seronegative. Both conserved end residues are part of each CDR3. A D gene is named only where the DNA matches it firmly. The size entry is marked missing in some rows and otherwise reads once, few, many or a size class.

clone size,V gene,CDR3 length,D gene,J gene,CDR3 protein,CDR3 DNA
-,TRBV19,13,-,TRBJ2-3,CASSIGRGGLQYF,TGTGCCAGTAGTATAGGAAGGGGGGGTCTGCAGTATTTT
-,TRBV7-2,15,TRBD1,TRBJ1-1,CASSSPGTGVREAFF,TGTGCCAGCAGCTCACCCGGGACAGGGGTTCGGGAAGCTTTCTTT
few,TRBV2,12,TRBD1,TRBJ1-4,CASSEDDREKLF,TGTGCCAGCAGTGAAGATGACAGGGAAAAGCTTTTT
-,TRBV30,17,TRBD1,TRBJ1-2,CAWSAPTGTHYVYGYTF,TGTGCCTGGAGTGCCCCGACAGGGACCCATTATGTATATGGCTACACCTTC
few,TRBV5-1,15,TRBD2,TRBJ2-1,CASSGLAGVGNEQFF,TGCGCCAGCAGTGGACTAGCGGGAGTAGGCAATGAGCAGTTCTTC
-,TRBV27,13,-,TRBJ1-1,CASSYGGGTEAFF,TGTGCCAGCAGCTATGGGGGGGGCACTGAAGCTTTCTTT
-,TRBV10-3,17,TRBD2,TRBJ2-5,CAISDPSGGPVEETQYF,TGTGCCATCAGTGACCCTAGCGGGGGGCCGGTTGAAGAGACCCAGTACTTC
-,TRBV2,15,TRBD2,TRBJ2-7,CASSENLAGGGEQYF,TGTGCCAGCAGTGAGAATCTAGCGGGGGGTGGGGAGCAGTACTTC
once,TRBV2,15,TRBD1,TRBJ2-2,CASSSQGENTGELFF,TGTGCCAGCAGTTCACAGGGGGAAAACACCGGGGAGCTGTTTTTT
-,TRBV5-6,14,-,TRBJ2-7,CASSLPPGNYEQYF,TGTGCCAGCAGCTTGCCCCCAGGGAACTACGAGCAGTACTTC
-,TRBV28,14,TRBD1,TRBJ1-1,CASSHRGLTGRAFF,TGTGCCAGCAGCCACCGGGGGTTGACAGGGAGGGCTTTCTTT
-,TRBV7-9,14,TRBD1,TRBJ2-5,CASRPRGRRETQYF,TGTGCCAGCAGGCCCAGGGGGCGAAGGGAGACCCAGTACTTC
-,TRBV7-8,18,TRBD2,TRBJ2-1,CASSLVAGGGGSYNEQFF,TGTGCCAGCAGCTTAGTTGCGGGGGGCGGGGGGTCCTACAATGAGCAGTTCTTC
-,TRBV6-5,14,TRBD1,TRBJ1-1,CASSYTSGGTEAFF,TGTGCCAGCAGTTACACATCAGGGGGCACTGAAGCTTTCTTT
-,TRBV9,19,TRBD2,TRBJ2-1,CASSVLGTRLAGGQNEQFF,TGTGCCAGCAGCGTACTGGGGACTCGGCTAGCGGGGGGTCAGAATGAGCAGTTCTTC
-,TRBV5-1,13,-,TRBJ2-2,CASSPRLGGELFF,TGCGCCAGCAGCCCTAGGCTGGGCGGGGAGCTGTTTTTT
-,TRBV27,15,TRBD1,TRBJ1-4,CASSARQGVGEKLFF,TGTGCCAGCAGTGCCCGACAGGGGGTCGGTGAAAAACTGTTTTTT
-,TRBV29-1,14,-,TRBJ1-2,CSVAPGRWRDGYTF,TGCAGCGTCGCCCCGGGCAGGTGGAGGGATGGCTACACCTTC
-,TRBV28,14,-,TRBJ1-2,CASSVLGESYGYTF,TGTGCCAGCAGTGTCCTCGGGGAATCGTATGGCTACACCTTC
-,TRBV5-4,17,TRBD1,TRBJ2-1,CASSFEQGSIPHNEQFF,TGTGCCAGCAGCTTTGAACAGGGGTCCATTCCGCACAATGAGCAGTTCTTC
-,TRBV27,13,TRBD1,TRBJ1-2,CASSRPDRAGYTF,TGTGCCAGCAGTCGCCCCGACAGGGCTGGCTACACCTTC
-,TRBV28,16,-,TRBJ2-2,CASSLVGGTAVGELFF,TGTGCCAGCAGTTTAGTCGGAGGGACCGCGGTCGGGGAGCTGTTTTTT
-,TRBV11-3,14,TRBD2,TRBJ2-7,CASSLTSGGEEQYF,TGTGCCAGCAGCTTGACTAGCGGGGGCGAGGAGCAGTACTTC
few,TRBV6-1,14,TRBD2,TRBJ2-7,CATSAVAGRYEQYF,TGTGCCACCTCCGCGGTAGCGGGAAGGTACGAGCAGTACTTC
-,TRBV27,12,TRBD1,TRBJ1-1,CASSHDRGDAFF,TGTGCCAGCAGTCACGACAGGGGGGACGCTTTCTTT
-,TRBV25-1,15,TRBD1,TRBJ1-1,CASSEIGTGGFEAFF,TGTGCCAGCAGTGAAATAGGGACAGGGGGCTTTGAAGCTTTCTTT
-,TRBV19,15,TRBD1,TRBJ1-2,CASSTPRQGYYGYTF,TGTGCCAGTAGTACCCCGCGACAGGGTTACTATGGCTACACCTTC
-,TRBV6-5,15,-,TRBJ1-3,CASSRAGNSGNTIYF,TGTGCCAGCAGCCGGGCGGGGAACTCTGGAAACACCATATATTTT
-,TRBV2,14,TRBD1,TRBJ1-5,CAAGQGEGNQPQHF,TGTGCCGCAGGACAGGGAGAAGGCAATCAGCCCCAGCATTTT
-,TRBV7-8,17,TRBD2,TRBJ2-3,CASSLARGISSTDTQYF,TGTGCCAGCAGCTTAGCGCGGGGGATTTCTAGCACAGATACGCAGTATTTT
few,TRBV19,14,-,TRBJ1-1,CASSIGSGGAEAFF,TGTGCCAGTAGTATAGGGTCAGGTGGCGCTGAAGCTTTCTTT
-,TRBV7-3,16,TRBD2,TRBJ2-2,CASSLMSGRATGELFF,TGTGCCAGCAGCTTAATGAGCGGGAGGGCCACCGGGGAGCTGTTTTTT
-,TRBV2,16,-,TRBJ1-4,CASSARGLSSGEKLFF,TGTGCCAGCAGTGCCCGCGGACTTTCATCGGGTGAAAAACTGTTTTTT
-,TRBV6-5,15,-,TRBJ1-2,CASSYLQGQNYGYTF,TGTGCCAGCAGTTACCTTCAGGGGCAGAACTATGGCTACACCTTC
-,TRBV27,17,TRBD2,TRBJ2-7,CASSSWTSGSPSYEQYF,TGTGCCAGCAGTTCCTGGACTAGCGGGAGCCCCTCCTACGAGCAGTACTTC
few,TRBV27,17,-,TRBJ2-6,CASSPPPGFSGANVLTF,TGTGCCAGCAGTCCTCCCCCGGGGTTCTCTGGGGCCAACGTCCTGACTTTC
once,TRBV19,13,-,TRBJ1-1,CASSRSPNTEAFF,TGTGCCAGTAGCCGGTCGCCGAACACTGAAGCTTTCTTT
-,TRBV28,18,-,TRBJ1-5,CASSLGRLIYPGDQPQHF,TGTGCCAGCAGTTTGGGGCGTTTGATATACCCGGGAGATCAGCCCCAGCATTTT
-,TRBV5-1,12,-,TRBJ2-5,CASSTERETQYF,TGCGCCAGCAGCACGGAGCGGGAGACCCAGTACTTC
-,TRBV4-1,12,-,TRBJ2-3,CASSHPADTQYF,TGCGCCAGCAGCCATCCCGCAGATACGCAGTATTTT
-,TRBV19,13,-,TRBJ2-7,CASSAGTSYEQYF,TGTGCCAGTAGTGCCGGGACAAGCTACGAGCAGTACTTC
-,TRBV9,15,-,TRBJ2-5,CASSVSTEPGETQYF,TGTGCCAGCAGCGTTAGTACTGAACCAGGAGAGACCCAGTACTTC
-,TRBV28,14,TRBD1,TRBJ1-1,CASSRGQGAAEAFF,TGTGCCAGCAGTCGGGGACAGGGGGCGGCTGAAGCTTTCTTT
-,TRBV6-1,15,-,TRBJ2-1,CASTDRYSSYNEQFF,TGTGCCAGCACCGACAGGTACAGCTCCTACAATGAGCAGTTCTTC